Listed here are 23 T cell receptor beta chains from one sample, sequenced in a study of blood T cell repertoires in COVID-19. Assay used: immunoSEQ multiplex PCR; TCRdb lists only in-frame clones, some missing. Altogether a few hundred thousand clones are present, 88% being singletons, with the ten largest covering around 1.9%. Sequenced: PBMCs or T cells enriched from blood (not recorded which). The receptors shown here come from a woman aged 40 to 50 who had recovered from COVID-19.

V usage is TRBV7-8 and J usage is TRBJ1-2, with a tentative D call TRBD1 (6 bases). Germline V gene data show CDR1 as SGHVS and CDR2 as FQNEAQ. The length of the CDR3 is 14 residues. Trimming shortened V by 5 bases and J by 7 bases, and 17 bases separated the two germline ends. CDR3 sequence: CASSATSTGIGYTF. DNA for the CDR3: TGTGCCAGCAGCGCTACTAGTACAGGGATTGGCTACACCTTC.

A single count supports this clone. The CDR3, as DNA: TGTGCCAGCAGCCAAGGGCCGGGACAGAGCACAGATACGCAGTATTTT. Translated, it gives CASSQGPGQSTDTQYF. The gene calls are TRBV5-4 and TRBJ2-3, with TRBD1 matching 7 bases. V lost 4 bases, J lost 0 bases, and 8 bases stayed unmatched. CDR1 is SGHNT, CDR2 YYREEE, per germline (reference sequence). This CDR3 is built from 16 residues.

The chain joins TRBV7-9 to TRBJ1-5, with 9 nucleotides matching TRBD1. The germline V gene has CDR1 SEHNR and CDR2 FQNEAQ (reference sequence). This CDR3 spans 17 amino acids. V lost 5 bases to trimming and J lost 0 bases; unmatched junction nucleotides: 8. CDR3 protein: CASSPGQGLYSNQPQHF. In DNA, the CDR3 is TGTGCCAGCAGCCCGGGACAGGGACTATATAGCAATCAGCCCCAGCATTTT.

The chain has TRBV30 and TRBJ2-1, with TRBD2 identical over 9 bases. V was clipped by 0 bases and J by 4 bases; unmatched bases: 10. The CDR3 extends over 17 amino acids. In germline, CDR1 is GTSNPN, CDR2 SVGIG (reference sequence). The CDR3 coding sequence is TGTGCCTGGAGTGTATTCTATGGCGGGAGGGAATACAATGAGCAGTTCTTC. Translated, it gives CAWSVFYGGREYNEQFF. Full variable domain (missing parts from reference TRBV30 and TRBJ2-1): SQTIHQWPATLVQPVGSPLSLECTVEGTSNPNLYWYRQAAGRGLQLLFYSVGIGQISSEVPQNLSASRPQDRQFILSSKKLLLSDSGFYLCAWSVFYGGREYNEQFFGPGTRLTVL.

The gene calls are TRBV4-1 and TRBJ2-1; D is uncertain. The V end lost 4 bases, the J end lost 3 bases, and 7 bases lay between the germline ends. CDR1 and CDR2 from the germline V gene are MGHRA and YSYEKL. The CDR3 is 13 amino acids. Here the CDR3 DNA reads TGCGCCAGCAGCCCCGGTGTCTACAATGAGCAGTTCTTC. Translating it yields CASSPGVYNEQFF.

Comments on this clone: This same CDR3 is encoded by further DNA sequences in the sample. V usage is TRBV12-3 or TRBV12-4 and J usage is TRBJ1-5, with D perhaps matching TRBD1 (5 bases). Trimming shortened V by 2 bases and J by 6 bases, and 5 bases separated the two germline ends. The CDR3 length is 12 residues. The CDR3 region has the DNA TGTGCCAGCAGTTTACAGGGTCAGCCCCAGCATTTT. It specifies CASSLQGQPQHF.

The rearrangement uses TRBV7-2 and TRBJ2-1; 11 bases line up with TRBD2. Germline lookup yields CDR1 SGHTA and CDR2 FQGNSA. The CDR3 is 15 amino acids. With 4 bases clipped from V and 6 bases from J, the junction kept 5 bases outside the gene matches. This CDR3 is CASSSGTSGFNEQFF. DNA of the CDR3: TGTGCCAGCAGCTCCGGGACTAGCGGCTTCAATGAGCAGTTCTTC.

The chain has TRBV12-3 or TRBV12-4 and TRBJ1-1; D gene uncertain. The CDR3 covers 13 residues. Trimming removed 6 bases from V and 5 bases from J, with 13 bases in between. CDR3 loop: CASSQAEETEAFF. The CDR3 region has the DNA TGTGCCAGCAGCCAGGCGGAGGAGACTGAAGCTTTCTTT.

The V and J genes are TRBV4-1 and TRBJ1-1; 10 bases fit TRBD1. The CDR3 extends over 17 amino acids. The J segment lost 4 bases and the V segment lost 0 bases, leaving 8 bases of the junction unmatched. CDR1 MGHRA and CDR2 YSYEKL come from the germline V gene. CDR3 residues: CASSQDLLDRGTTEAFF. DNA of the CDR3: TGCGCCAGCAGCCAAGATTTATTGGACAGGGGGACCACTGAAGCTTTCTTT.

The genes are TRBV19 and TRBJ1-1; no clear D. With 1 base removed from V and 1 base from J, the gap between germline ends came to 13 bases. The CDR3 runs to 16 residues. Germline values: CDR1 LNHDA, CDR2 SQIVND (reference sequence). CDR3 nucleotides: TGTGCCAGTAGTATAGTCCTGGGAGTGACGAACACTGAAGCTTTCTTT. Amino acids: CASSIVLGVTNTEAFF. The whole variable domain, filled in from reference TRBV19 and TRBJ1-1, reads DGGITQSPKYLFRKEGQNVTLSCEQNLNHDAMYWYRQDPGQGLRLIYYSQIVNDFQKGDIAEGYSVSREKKESFPLTVTSAQKNPTAFYLCASSIVLGVTNTEAFFGQGTRLTVV.

CDR3 protein: CASSEGRAGYTF. CDR3 bases: TGTGCCAGCAGTGAAGGGAGAGCTGGCTACACCTTC. This chain connects TRBV2 to TRBJ1-2, with unresolved D. Germline CDR1 and CDR2: SNHLY and FYNNEI. V was pared by 1 base and J by 7 bases, with 7 bases between. The CDR3 length is 12 residues. The variable domain in full, with the rest retrieved from reference TRBV2 and TRBJ1-2, is EPEVTQTPSHQVTQMGQEVILRCVPISNHLYFYWYRQILGQKVEFLVSFYNNEISEKSEIFDDQFSVERPDGSNFTLKIRSTKLEDSAMYFCASSEGRAGYTFGSGTRLTVV.

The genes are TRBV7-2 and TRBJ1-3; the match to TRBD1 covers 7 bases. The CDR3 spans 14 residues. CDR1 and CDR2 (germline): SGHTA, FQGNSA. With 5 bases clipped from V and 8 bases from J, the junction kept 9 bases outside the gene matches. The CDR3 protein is CASSITTGWDTIYF. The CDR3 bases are TGTGCCAGCAGCATAACGACAGGGTGGGACACCATATATTTT.

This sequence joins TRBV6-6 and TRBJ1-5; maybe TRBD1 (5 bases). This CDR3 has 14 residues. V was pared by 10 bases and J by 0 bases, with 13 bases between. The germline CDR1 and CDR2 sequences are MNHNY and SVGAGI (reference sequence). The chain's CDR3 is CATQTEYSNQPQHF. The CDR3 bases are TGTGCCACGCAGACAGAGTATAGCAATCAGCCCCAGCATTTT.

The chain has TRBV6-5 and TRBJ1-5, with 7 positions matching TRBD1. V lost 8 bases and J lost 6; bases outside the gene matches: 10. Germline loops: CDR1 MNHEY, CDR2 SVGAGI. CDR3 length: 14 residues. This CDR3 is CASGRQGGSQPQHF. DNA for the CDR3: TGTGCCAGCGGTAGACAGGGTGGAAGTCAGCCCCAGCATTTT.

The CDR3: CASTTPGRGHNEQFF. The CDR3 DNA follows: TGTGCCAGCACCACCCCTGGCAGGGGACACAATGAGCAGTTCTTC. The V and J genes are TRBV6-5 and TRBJ2-1; TRBD1 is a possible D gene (6 bases). Trimming stripped 7 bases from V and 5 bases from J, with 18 bases between. The V gene's germline CDR1 is MNHEY and CDR2 SVGAGI. The CDR3 spans 15 residues.

The CDR3 region has the DNA TGTGCCAGCACCCCGGACAGCTACAATGAGCAGTTCTTC. As protein: CASTPDSYNEQFF. The chain links TRBV5-6 to TRBJ2-1, with a possible D match to TRBD1 (6 bases). Germline loops: CDR1 SGHDT, CDR2 YYEEEE. This CDR3 comprises 13 residues. V lost 6 bases and J 3 bases, leaving 10 bases between the germline ends. Looking up the rest from reference TRBV5-6 and TRBJ2-1 gives the full variable domain: DAGVTQSPTHLIKTRGQQVTLRCSPKSGHDTVSWYQQALGQGPQFIFQYYEEEERQRGNFPDRFSGHQFPNYSSELNVNALLLGDSALYLCASTPDSYNEQFFGPGTRLTVL.

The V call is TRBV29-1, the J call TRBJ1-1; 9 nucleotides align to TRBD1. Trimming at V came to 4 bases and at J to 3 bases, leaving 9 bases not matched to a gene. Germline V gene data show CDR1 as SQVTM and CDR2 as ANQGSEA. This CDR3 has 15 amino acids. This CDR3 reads CSVGELRTGDTEAFF. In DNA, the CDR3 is TGCAGCGTTGGTGAACTAAGGACAGGGGACACTGAAGCTTTCTTT.

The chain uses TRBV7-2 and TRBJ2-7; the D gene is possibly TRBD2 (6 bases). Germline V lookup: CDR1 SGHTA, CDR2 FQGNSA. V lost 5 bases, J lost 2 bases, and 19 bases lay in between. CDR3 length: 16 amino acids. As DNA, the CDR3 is TGTGCCAGCAGCCTTATTGGGGGAGGAATTACCTACGAGCAGTACTTC. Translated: CASSLIGGGITYEQYF.

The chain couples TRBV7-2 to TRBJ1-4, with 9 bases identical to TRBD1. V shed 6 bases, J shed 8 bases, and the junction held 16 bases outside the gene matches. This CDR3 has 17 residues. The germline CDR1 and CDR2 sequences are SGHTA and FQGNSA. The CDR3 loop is CASSWGLYRGQGEKLFF. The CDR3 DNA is TGTGCCAGCAGTTGGGGCCTATACAGGGGGCAGGGGGAAAAACTGTTTTTT.

The CDR3 region has the DNA TGCGCCAGCAGCAGTCTCGAGGGAGCTAGCACAGATACGCAGTATTTT. Its protein product is CASSSLEGASTDTQYF. The chain combines TRBV5-1 with TRBJ2-3, with D tentatively TRBD2 (5 bases). CDR3 size: 16 residues. The V end lost 4 bases, the J end lost 0 bases, and 15 bases lay between the germline ends. Germline V gene lookup returns CDR1 SGHRS and CDR2 YFSETQ.

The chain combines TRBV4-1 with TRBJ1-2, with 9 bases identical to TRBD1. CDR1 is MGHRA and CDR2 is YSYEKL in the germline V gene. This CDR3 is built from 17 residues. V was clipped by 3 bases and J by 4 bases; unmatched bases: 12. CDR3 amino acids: CASSHTSGTGLGYGYTF. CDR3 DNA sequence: TGCGCCAGCAGCCACACATCCGGGACAGGGCTGGGCTATGGCTACACCTTC.

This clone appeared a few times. The CDR3 coding sequence is TGTGCCAGCAGGCTCGAGAGCGGGAGCCCCCCCTACGAGCAGTACTTC. This encodes CASRLESGSPPYEQYF. The gene calls are TRBV11-3 and TRBJ2-7; 8 bases are shared with TRBD2. The CDR3 extends over 16 amino acids. Germline-derived CDR1 and CDR2 are SGHNT and YENEEA. The J segment lost 2 bases and the V segment lost 6 bases, leaving 12 bases of the junction unmatched.

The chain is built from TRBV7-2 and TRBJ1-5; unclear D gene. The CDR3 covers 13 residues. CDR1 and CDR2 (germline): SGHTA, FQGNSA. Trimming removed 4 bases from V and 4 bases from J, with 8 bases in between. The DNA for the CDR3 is TGTGCCAGCAGCTATACAGTAAATCAGCCCCAGCATTTT. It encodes CASSYTVNQPQHF.